Sequencing of this TCR beta chain was carried out in a study of cytomegalovirus exposure and HLA in healthy donors. In the PCR, 60 Vbeta and 13 Jbeta primers were used. Clones were read by immunoSEQ multiplex PCR, and TCRdb kept only the in-frame ones, dropping some. The repertoire holds about 180,000 clones, with about three quarters as singletons. The junction had 7 bases not matched to a gene; V was cut back by 2 bases and J by 5 bases. This CDR3 region has 15 residues. CDR1 LGHNA and CDR2 YNFKEQ come from the germline V gene. The sample was PBMCs. The genes are TRBV4-2 and TRBJ2-5, with 8 bases aligning to TRBD2. This TCR was sampled from a man between 40 and 49 years old in good health and CMV-seropositive. The CDR3 nucleotides are TGTGCCAGCAGCCAACGACAGCGGGAGAGCGAGACCCAGTACTTC. It is translated as CASSQRQRESETQYF.